This T cell receptor beta chain was captured by sequencing in a study of T cell responses to AZD1222 COVID-19 vaccine. The study, taken as a whole, reports: At study baseline, merely roughly 6 AZD1222 recipients were seropositive. Dominant CD4 TCR responses targeted spike regions 160-218 and 743-854. Repertoire samples came only from after the peak T cell response. White British people made up most donors, females outnumbered males, and clonal diversity was possibly underestimated.

As concerns this clone: Its antigen is still unknown.

Using immunoSEQ multiplex PCR, the repertoire was profiled, and TCRdb retains in-frame clones only, with some absent. The data show more than 95,000 clones, with approximately 86% seen just once and 3.3% held by the top ten. Germline loops: CDR1 LGHNA, CDR2 YNFKEQ. The CDR3 sequence is 13 residues long. The germline V and J ends were trimmed by 3 bases and 7 bases, with 13 bases remaining between them. The receptor's source is an adult who received the MenACWY meningococcal vaccine as a control. V gene TRBV4-2 combines with J gene TRBJ2-7, with unresolved D. The sequencing used peripheral blood, collected 28 days after the second dose of the MenACWY control vaccine. This chain's CDR3 is CASSHLLGEEQYF. The CDR3 nucleotides are TGTGCCAGCAGCCACCTCCTCGGTGAAGAGCAGTACTTC.